The 10 T cell receptor beta chains below come from one sample, sequenced in a study of neoadjuvant nivolumab and ipilimumab in lung cancer. TCRdb's table, derived via immunoSEQ multiplex PCR, lists solely in-frame clones and lacks some. The data show under 50,000 clones, with approximately 90% seen just once and 3% to 4% held by the top ten. Sequences were derived from blood, sampled before neoadjuvant nivolumab, alone or with ipilimumab. Receptors originate from an adult with non-small cell lung cancer. Some clones in this sample may be carry-over from other donors' samples.

The V call is TRBV29-1, the J call TRBJ2-1; 8 nucleotides match TRBD2. Trimming cost V 7 bases and J 1 base; bases outside gene matches: 9. CDR3 size: 15 residues. From germline, CDR1 is SQVTM and CDR2 ANQGSEA. Here the CDR3 DNA reads TGCAGCGCCAAAAGCGGGAGATCATCCTACAATGAGCAGTTCTTC. It specifies CSAKSGRSSYNEQFF.

The chain joins TRBV5-1 to TRBJ2-6; no reliable D call. The V end lost 0 bases, the J end lost 0 bases, and 13 bases lay between the germline ends. The CDR3 has 18 amino acids. Germline CDR1 reads SGHRS; CDR2 reads YFSETQ. Here the CDR3 reads CASSLVGSGGSGANVLTF. CDR3 bases: TGCGCCAGCAGCTTGGTGGGGTCCGGTGGCTCTGGGGCCAACGTCCTGACTTTC.

The rearrangement links TRBV11-2 to TRBJ2-7; D not certain. CDR3 length: 12 residues. The V end was cut by 5 bases, the J end by 6 bases, with 11 bases between. Per the germline V gene, CDR1 is SGHAT and CDR2 is FQNNGV. The CDR3 region has the DNA TGTGCCAGCAGCACCAGTAATTCCGAGCAGTACTTC. It codes for CASSTSNSEQYF.

This clone was seen only a few times. This chain links TRBV6-4 with TRBJ1-1; 7 positions agree with TRBD1. The V gene end was trimmed by 3 bases and the J gene end by 1 base; junction bases not matched to a gene: 2. Looked up from germline, CDR1 is MRHNA and CDR2 is SNTAGT. The CDR3 is 14 amino acids. For the CDR3, the DNA is TGTGCCAGCAGTGAGGGACAGTGGAACACTGAAGCTTTCTTT. Residues: CASSEGQWNTEAFF.

V usage is TRBV27 and J usage is TRBJ2-3; unclear D gene. The CDR3 runs to 16 residues. Germline V gives CDR1 MNHEY, CDR2 SMNVEV (reference sequence). Trimming took off 7 bases at V and 2 bases at J, with 19 bases between the two ends. The CDR3 protein is CASTTLGPDSTDTQYF. Written as DNA, the CDR3 is TGTGCCAGCACGACGTTGGGCCCGGATTCCACAGATACGCAGTATTTT.

This chain joins TRBV9 and TRBJ2-6; D ambiguous. V lost 3 bases and J 3 bases, leaving 7 bases between the germline ends. The CDR3 is 14 residues long. Per the germline V gene, CDR1 is SGDLS and CDR2 is YYNGEE. CDR3 nucleotides: TGTGCCAGCAGCGGTTTGAGTGGGGCCAACGTCCTGACTTTC. Residues: CASSGLSGANVLTF.

The V and J genes are TRBV7-9 and TRBJ2-7; possibly TRBD2 for D (6 bases). Germline assignment: CDR1 SEHNR and CDR2 FQNEAQ (reference sequence). The CDR3 covers 15 residues. Trimming removed 5 bases at V and 3 bases at J, with 17 bases between. CDR3 nucleotides: TGTGCCAGCAGCGTCAGGGTTGGCGGGGTCTACGAGCAGTACTTC. Its translation is CASSVRVGGVYEQYF.

The chain carries TRBV5-4 and TRBJ2-1; D unclear. The germline CDR1 and CDR2 sequences are SGHNT and YYREEE (reference sequence). The V and J ends lost 5 bases and 5 bases respectively, with 11 bases between them. This CDR3 contains 13 residues. The CDR3 is CASSSGGHNEQFF. The CDR3 bases are TGTGCCAGCAGTTCTGGTGGGCACAATGAGCAGTTCTTC.

The chain has TRBV25-1 and TRBJ1-2, with D uncertain. V was trimmed by 3 bases and J by 4 bases, leaving 9 bases between them. Germline values: CDR1 MGHDK, CDR2 SYGVNS. This CDR3 spans 13 amino acids. The CDR3 DNA reads TGTGCCAGCAGTGATCTAGGACCCTATGGCTACACCTTC. Translating it yields CASSDLGPYGYTF.

This clone is medium-sized (0.01 to 0.1%) in the sample. The chain links TRBV10-3 to TRBJ1-4; 10 bases agree with TRBD1. With 1 base clipped from V and 7 bases from J, the junction kept 3 bases outside the gene matches. Germline values: CDR1 ENHRY, CDR2 SYGVKD. This CDR3 contains 15 residues. For the CDR3, the DNA is TGTGCCATCAGTGAGTTGACAGGGGGCATTGAAAAACTGTTTTTT. It translates to CAISELTGGIEKLFF.